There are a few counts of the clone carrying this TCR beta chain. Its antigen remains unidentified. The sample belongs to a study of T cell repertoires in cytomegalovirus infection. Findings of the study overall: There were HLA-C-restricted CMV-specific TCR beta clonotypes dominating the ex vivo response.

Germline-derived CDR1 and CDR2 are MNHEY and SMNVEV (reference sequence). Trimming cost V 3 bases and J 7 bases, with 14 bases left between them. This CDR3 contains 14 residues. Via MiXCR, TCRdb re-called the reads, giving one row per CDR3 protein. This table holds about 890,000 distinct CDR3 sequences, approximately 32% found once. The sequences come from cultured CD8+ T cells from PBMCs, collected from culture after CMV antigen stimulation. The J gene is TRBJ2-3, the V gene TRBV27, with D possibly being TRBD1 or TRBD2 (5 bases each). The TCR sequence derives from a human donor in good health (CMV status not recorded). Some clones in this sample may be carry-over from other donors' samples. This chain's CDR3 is CASSFGLGDYTQYF. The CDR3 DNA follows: TGTGCCAGCAGTTTCGGGTTGGGGGATTATACGCAGTATTTT.